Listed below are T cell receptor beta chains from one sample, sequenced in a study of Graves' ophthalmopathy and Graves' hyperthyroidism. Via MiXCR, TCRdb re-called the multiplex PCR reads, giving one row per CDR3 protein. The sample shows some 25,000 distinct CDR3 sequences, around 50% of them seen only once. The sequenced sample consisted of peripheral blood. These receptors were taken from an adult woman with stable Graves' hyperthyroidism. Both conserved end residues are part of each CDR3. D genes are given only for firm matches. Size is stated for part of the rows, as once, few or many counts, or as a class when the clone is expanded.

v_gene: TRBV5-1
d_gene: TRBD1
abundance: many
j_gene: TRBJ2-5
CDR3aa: CASSLETGGQETQYF
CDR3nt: TGCGCCAGCAGCTTGGAAACAGGGGGCCAAGAGACCCAGTACTTC

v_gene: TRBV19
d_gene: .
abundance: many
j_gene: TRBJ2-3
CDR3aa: CASSITPGQGFSLAGNLATDTQYF
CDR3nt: TGTGCCAGTAGTATAACCCCAGGACAGGGCTTCTCGCTAGCGGGTAACCTCGCCACAGATACGCAGTATTTT

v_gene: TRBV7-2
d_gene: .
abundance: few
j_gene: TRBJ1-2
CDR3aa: CASSRNRVDTF
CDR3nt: TGTGCCAGCAGCCGAAATAGGGTCGACACCTTC

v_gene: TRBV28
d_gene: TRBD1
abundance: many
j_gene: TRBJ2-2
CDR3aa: CASRGQGATGELFF
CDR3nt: TGTGCCAGCAGAGGACAGGGGGCAACCGGGGAGCTGTTTTTT

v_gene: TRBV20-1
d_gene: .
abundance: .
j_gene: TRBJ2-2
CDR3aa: CSARQQGTNTGELFF
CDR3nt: TGCAGTGCTCGCCAACAGGGAACGAACACCGGGGAGCTGTTTTTT

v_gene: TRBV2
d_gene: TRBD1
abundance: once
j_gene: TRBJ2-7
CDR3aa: CATKGSGTGGYEQYF
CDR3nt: TGTGCCACCAAGGGTTCAGGGACAGGGGGCTACGAGCAGTACTTC

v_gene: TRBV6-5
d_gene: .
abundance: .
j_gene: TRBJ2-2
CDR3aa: CASSYRVGEWVTGELFF
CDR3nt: TGTGCCAGCAGTTACCGAGTCGGGGAATGGGTCACCGGGGAGCTGTTTTTT

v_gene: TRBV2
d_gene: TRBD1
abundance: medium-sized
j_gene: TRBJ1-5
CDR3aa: CASRWTGDNQPQHF
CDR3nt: TGTGCCAGCAGATGGACAGGGGACAATCAGCCCCAGCATTTT

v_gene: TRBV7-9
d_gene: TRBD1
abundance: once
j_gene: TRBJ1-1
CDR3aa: CATAGTGGTEAFF
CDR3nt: TGTGCCACCGCCGGGACAGGGGGCACTGAAGCTTTCTTT

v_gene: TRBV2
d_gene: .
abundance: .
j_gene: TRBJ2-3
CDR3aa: CASSPGLQTLLSTDTQYF
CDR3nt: TGTGCCAGCAGCCCGGGACTTCAAACCCTTCTTAGCACAGATACGCAGTATTTT

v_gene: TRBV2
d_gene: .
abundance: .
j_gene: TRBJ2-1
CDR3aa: CASSEVRSEQFF
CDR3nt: TGTGCCAGCAGTGAAGTAAGGAGTGAGCAGTTCTTC

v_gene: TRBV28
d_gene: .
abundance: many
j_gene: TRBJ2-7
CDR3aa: CASSPVLSRGSYEQYF
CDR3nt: TGTGCCAGCAGCCCTGTCCTCTCTCGGGGATCCTACGAGCAGTACTTC

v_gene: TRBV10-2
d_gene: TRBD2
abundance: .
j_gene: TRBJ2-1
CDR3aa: CASPGAGGPLEQFF
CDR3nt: TGCGCCAGCCCTGGTGCGGGAGGGCCACTTGAGCAGTTCTTC

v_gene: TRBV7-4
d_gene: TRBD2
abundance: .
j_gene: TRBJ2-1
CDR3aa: CASNLGLAEYNEQFF
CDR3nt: TGTGCCAGCAACCTGGGACTAGCGGAGTACAATGAGCAGTTCTTC

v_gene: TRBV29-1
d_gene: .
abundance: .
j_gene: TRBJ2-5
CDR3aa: CSVVRDDYEQYQETQHF
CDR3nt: TGCAGCGTTGTGCGGGACGACTACGAGCAGTACCAAGAGACCCAGCACTTC

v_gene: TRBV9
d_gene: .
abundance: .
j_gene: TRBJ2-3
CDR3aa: CASSVEGGGARNEQYF
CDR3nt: TGTGCCAGCAGCGTAGAGGGGGGAGGGGCGCGCAATGAGCAGTATTTT

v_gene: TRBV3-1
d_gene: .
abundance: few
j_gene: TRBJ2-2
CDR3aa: CASSQDPNRFDSGELFF
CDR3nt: TGTGCCAGCAGCCAAGATCCCAACAGGTTCGACTCCGGGGAGCTGTTTTTT

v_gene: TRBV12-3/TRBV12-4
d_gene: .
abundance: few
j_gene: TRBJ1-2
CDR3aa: CASSSLVGSGYTF
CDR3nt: TGTGCCAGCAGCTCCCTTGTGGGTAGTGGCTACACCTTC

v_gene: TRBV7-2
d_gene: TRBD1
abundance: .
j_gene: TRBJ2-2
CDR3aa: CASSLVAGGYVANTGELFF
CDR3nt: TGTGCCAGCAGCTTAGTAGCAGGGGGTTACGTAGCGAACACCGGGGAGCTGTTTTTT

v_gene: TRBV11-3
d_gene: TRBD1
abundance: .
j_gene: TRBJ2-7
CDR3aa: CASSLGQGAAGEQYF
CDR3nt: TGTGCCAGCAGCCTGGGACAGGGGGCGGCTGGCGAGCAGTACTTC

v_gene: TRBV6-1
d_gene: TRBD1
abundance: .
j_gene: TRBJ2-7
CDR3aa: CASSPRQGYSYEQYF
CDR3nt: TGTGCCAGCAGCCCGAGACAGGGGTACTCCTACGAGCAGTACTTC

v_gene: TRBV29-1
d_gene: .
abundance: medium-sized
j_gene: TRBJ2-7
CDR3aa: CSVAGLYEQYF
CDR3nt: TGCAGCGTTGCGGGGCTGTACGAGCAGTACTTC

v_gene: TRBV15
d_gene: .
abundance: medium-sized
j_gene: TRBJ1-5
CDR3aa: CATSRDKGYNQPQHF
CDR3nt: TGTGCCACCAGCAGAGATAAGGGATACAATCAGCCCCAGCATTTT

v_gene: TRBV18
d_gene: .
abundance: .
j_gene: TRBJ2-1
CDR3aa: CASSPAGRDEQFF
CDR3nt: TGTGCCAGCTCACCGGCAGGTCGGGATGAGCAGTTCTTC

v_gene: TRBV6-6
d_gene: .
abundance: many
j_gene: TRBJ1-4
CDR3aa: CASSYGRKGEKLFF
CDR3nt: TGTGCCAGCAGTTATGGGAGAAAGGGTGAAAAACTGTTTTTT

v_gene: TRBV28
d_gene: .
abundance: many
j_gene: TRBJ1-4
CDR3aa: CASRSGLFNEKLFF
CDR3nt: TGTGCCAGCAGGTCAGGGTTGTTTAATGAAAAACTGTTTTTT

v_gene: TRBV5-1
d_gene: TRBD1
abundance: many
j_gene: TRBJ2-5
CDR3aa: CASSLERTGGETQYF
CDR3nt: TGCGCCAGCAGCCTAGAGCGGACAGGGGGCGAGACCCAGTACTTC

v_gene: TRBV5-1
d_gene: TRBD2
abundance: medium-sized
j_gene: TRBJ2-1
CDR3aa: CASSDPSGRDEQFF
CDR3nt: TGCGCCAGCAGCGACCCTAGCGGAAGGGATGAGCAGTTCTTC

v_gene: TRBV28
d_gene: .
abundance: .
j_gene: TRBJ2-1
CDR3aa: CASSLSGNSTDTQFF
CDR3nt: TGTGCCAGCAGTTTGTCGGGGAATAGCACAGATACGCAGTTCTTC

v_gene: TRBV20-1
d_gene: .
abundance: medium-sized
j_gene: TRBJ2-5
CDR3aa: CSARVGGETQYF
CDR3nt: TGCAGTGCTAGAGTAGGCGGGGAGACCCAGTACTTC

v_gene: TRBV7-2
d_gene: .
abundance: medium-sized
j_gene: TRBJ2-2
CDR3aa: CASSSPNTGELFF
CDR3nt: TGTGCCAGCAGCTCCCCGAACACCGGGGAGCTGTTTTTT

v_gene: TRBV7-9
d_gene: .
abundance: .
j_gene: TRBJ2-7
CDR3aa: CASTGTYEQYF
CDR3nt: TGTGCCAGCACGGGGACCTACGAGCAGTACTTC

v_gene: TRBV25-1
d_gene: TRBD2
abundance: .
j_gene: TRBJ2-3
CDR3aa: CASSEPAGADTQYF
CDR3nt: TGTGCCAGCAGTGAGCCAGCGGGAGCGGATACGCAGTATTTT

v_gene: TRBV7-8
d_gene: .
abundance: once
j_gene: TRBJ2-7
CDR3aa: CASSLDPGRTSYEQYF
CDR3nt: TGTGCCAGCAGCTTAGACCCGGGACGGACGTCCTACGAGCAGTACTTC

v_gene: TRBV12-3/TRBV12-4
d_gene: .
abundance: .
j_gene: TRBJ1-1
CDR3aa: CASSQGRMNTEAFF
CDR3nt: TGTGCCAGCAGTCAGGGGCGGATGAACACTGAAGCTTTCTTT

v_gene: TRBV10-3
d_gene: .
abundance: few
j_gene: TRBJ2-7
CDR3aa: CATLQGATGTSLVEQYF
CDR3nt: TGTGCCACGTTACAGGGGGCGACCGGGACTAGCCTCGTCGAGCAGTACTTC

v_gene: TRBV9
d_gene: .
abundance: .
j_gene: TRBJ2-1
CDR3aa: CASSAPRDSSKDEQFF
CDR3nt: TGTGCCAGCAGCGCCCCGCGGGACTCAAGTAAGGATGAGCAGTTCTTC

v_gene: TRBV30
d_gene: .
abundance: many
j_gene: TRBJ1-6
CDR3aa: CAWSRTAYNSPLHF
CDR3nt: TGTGCCTGGAGTAGGACGGCCTATAATTCACCCCTCCACTTT

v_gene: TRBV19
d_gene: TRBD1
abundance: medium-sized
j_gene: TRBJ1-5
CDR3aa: CASSLRGQGARQPQHF
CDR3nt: TGTGCCAGTAGCCTAAGGGGACAGGGGGCAAGGCAGCCCCAGCATTTT

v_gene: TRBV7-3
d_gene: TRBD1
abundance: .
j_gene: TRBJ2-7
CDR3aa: CASSEGQGFEQYF
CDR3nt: TGTGCCAGCAGCGAGGGACAGGGGTTCGAGCAGTACTTC

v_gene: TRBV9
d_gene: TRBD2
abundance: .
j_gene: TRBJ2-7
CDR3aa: CASSEGLAGGNEQYF
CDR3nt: TGTGCCAGCAGCGAGGGACTAGCGGGAGGCAACGAGCAGTACTTC

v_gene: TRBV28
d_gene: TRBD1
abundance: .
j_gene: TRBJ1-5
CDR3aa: CASIDVTGMRDRPQHF
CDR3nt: TGTGCCAGCATCGACGTGACAGGGATGCGGGATCGGCCCCAGCATTTT

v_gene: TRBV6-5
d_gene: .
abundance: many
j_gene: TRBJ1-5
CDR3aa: CASTPRKGVNQPQHF
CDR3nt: TGTGCCAGCACTCCGCGGAAAGGGGTCAATCAGCCCCAGCATTTT

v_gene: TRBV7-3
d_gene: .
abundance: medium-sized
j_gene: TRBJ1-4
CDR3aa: CASSSEGLPNEKLFF
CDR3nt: TGTGCCAGCAGCTCCGAGGGGTTACCTAATGAAAAACTGTTTTTT

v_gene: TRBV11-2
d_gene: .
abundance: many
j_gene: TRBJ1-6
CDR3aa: CASSLRETGLNSPLHF
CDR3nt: TGTGCCAGCAGCTTAAGGGAGACAGGCCTTAATTCACCCCTCCACTTT

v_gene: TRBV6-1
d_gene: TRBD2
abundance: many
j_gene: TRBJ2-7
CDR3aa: CASRLAGGVYEQYF
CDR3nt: TGTGCCAGCAGGTTAGCGGGAGGGGTCTACGAGCAGTACTTC

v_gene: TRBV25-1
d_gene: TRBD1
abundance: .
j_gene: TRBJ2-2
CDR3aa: CASSELLLETPPGQGDTGELFF
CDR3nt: TGTGCCAGCAGTGAGCTACTTCTAGAAACCCCACCGGGACAGGGGGACACCGGGGAGCTGTTTTTT

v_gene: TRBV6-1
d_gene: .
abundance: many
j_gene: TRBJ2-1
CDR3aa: CASSEALRGTNSYNEQFF
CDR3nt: TGTGCCAGCAGTGAAGCGCTTCGAGGGACCAATTCCTACAATGAGCAGTTCTTC

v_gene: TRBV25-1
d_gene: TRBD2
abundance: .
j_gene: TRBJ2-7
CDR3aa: CASSKGLAGVYGQYF
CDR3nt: TGTGCCAGCAGCAAGGGACTAGCGGGAGTCTACGGGCAGTACTTC

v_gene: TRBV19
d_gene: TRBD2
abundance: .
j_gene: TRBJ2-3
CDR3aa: CASRSSGRAIDTQYF
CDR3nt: TGTGCCAGTAGGTCTAGCGGGAGGGCAATAGATACGCAGTATTTT